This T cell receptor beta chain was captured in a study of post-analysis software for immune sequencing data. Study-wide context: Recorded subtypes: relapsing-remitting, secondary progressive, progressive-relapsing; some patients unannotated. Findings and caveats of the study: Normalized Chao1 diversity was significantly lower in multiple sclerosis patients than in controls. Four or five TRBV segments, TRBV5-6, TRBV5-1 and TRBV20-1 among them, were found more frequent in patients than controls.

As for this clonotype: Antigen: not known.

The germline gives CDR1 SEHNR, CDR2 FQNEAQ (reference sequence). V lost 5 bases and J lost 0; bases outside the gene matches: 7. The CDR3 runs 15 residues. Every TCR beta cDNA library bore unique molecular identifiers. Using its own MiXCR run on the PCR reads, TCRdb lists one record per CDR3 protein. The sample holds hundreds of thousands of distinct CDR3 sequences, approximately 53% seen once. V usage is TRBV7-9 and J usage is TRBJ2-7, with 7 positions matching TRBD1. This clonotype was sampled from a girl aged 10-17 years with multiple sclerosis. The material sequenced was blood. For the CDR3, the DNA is TGTGCCAGCAGCGTCTCGACAGGGCCCTCCTACGAGCAGTACTTC. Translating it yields CASSVSTGPSYEQYF.